This is a list of T cell receptor beta chains from one sample in a study of blood T cell repertoires in COVID-19. Data came from immunoSEQ multiplex PCR; TCRdb stores just in-frame clones and leaves some out. The table has about 180,000 clones, under 85% seen once; the top ten hold 6% to 8.5%. The sample consisted of peripheral blood. Receptors originate from a human donor in a cohort sampled during active COVID-19. CDR3s include the opening cysteine and the closing phenylalanine or tryptophan. D genes are given only for firm matches. Clone size is given for some rows only: seen once, a few or many times, or a class if the clone is expanded.

cdr3_aa: CASSFLAGGRADTQYF
cdr3_nt: TGCGCCAGCAGCTTCCTAGCGGGGGGGCGTGCAGATACGCAGTATTTT
clone_size: .
j_call: TRBJ2-3
d_call: TRBD2
v_call: TRBV5-1

cdr3_aa: CASSDRTGANEQFF
cdr3_nt: TGCGCCAGCAGCGATAGGACAGGCGCAAATGAGCAGTTCTTC
clone_size: .
j_call: TRBJ2-1
d_call: TRBD1
v_call: TRBV5-1

cdr3_aa: CASSLVRSTNEKLFF
cdr3_nt: TGTGCCAGCAGCTTAGTGCGTTCGACTAATGAAAAACTGTTTTTT
clone_size: .
j_call: TRBJ1-4
d_call: .
v_call: TRBV7-8

cdr3_aa: CSVEGFSGGALYNEQFF
cdr3_nt: TGCAGCGTTGAAGGGTTCAGCGGGGGTGCCCTTTACAATGAGCAGTTCTTC
clone_size: .
j_call: TRBJ2-1
d_call: TRBD2
v_call: TRBV29-1

cdr3_aa: CASSQGGHRGRSTGELFF
cdr3_nt: TGCGCCAGCAGCCAGGGAGGACACAGGGGGAGATCAACCGGGGAGCTGTTTTTT
clone_size: many
j_call: TRBJ2-2
d_call: TRBD1
v_call: TRBV4-1

cdr3_aa: CASSFGQSYEQYF
cdr3_nt: TGTGCCAGCAGCTTCGGACAGAGCTACGAGCAGTACTTC
clone_size: once
j_call: TRBJ2-7
d_call: .
v_call: TRBV7-9

cdr3_aa: CASSDDRGRNEKLFF
cdr3_nt: TGTGCCAGCAGTGACGACAGGGGTCGAAATGAAAAACTGTTTTTT
clone_size: .
j_call: TRBJ1-4
d_call: TRBD1
v_call: TRBV6-1

cdr3_aa: CASSPTGGGSSYTF
cdr3_nt: TGTGCCAGCAGCCCTACAGGGGGCGGCTCGAGCTACACCTTC
clone_size: .
j_call: TRBJ1-2
d_call: TRBD1
v_call: TRBV3-1/TRBV3-2

cdr3_aa: CASTSHSYNEQFF
cdr3_nt: TGTGCCAGCACTAGCCACTCCTACAATGAGCAGTTCTTC
clone_size: .
j_call: TRBJ2-1
d_call: .
v_call: TRBV19

cdr3_aa: CASSYSRGGEKLFF
cdr3_nt: TGTGCCAGCAGTTACTCCAGGGGAGGGGAAAAACTGTTTTTT
clone_size: .
j_call: TRBJ1-4
d_call: .
v_call: TRBV6-5

cdr3_aa: CASSTGDTGELFF
cdr3_nt: TGTGCCAGCTCAACAGGGGACACCGGGGAGCTGTTTTTT
clone_size: few
j_call: TRBJ2-2
d_call: TRBD1
v_call: TRBV18

cdr3_aa: CASSHPSGYNEQFF
cdr3_nt: TGTGCCAGCAGCCACCCATCGGGGTACAATGAGCAGTTCTTC
clone_size: .
j_call: TRBJ2-1
d_call: .
v_call: TRBV11-2

cdr3_aa: CASFSAGGWGNNEQFF
cdr3_nt: TGTGCCAGCTTTTCGGCGGGAGGGTGGGGGAACAATGAGCAGTTCTTC
clone_size: .
j_call: TRBJ2-1
d_call: TRBD2
v_call: TRBV2

cdr3_aa: CASSSRRLGGRLNEKLFF
cdr3_nt: TGTGCCAGTAGCTCTAGGAGGTTGGGGGGTCGTCTTAATGAAAAACTGTTTTTT
clone_size: .
j_call: TRBJ1-4
d_call: .
v_call: TRBV19

cdr3_aa: CASSQGAGDGYTF
cdr3_nt: TGCGCCAGCAGCCAAGGGGCAGGGGATGGCTACACCTTC
clone_size: .
j_call: TRBJ1-2
d_call: .
v_call: TRBV4-1

cdr3_aa: CASSLAGTGATGELFF
cdr3_nt: TGTGCCAGCAGCTTGGCCGGGACAGGCGCAACTGGGGAGCTGTTTTTT
clone_size: .
j_call: TRBJ2-2
d_call: TRBD1
v_call: TRBV7-8

cdr3_aa: CASSYMGGGATKTQYF
cdr3_nt: TGTGCCAGCAGTTACATGGGCGGGGGGGCGACGAAGACCCAGTACTTC
clone_size: .
j_call: TRBJ2-5
d_call: TRBD2
v_call: TRBV6-5

cdr3_aa: CASSLGLAGDYEQFF
cdr3_nt: TGTGCCAGCAGCTTGGGCCTAGCGGGGGATTATGAGCAGTTCTTC
clone_size: .
j_call: TRBJ2-1
d_call: TRBD2
v_call: TRBV5-5

cdr3_aa: CASSQGERDTGELFF
cdr3_nt: TGTGCCAGCAGCCAGGGGGAACGGGACACCGGGGAGCTGTTTTTT
clone_size: .
j_call: TRBJ2-2
d_call: TRBD1
v_call: TRBV13

cdr3_aa: CASSLDAGAPEAFF
cdr3_nt: TGTGCCAGCAGCTTAGATGCAGGGGCCCCTGAAGCTTTCTTT
clone_size: .
j_call: TRBJ1-1
d_call: .
v_call: TRBV11-2

cdr3_aa: CASSGAGSPYEQYF
cdr3_nt: TGTGCCAGCAGTGGGGCAGGGTCACCCTACGAGCAGTACTTC
clone_size: .
j_call: TRBJ2-7
d_call: .
v_call: TRBV2

cdr3_aa: CASSPPGAGIVYEQYF
cdr3_nt: TGTGCCAGCTCACCACCGGGGGCAGGGATTGTCTACGAGCAGTACTTC
clone_size: .
j_call: TRBJ2-7
d_call: .
v_call: TRBV18

cdr3_aa: CASSYQVGGGTGELFF
cdr3_nt: TGTGCCAGCAGTTACCAAGTAGGGGGGGGCACCGGGGAGCTGTTTTTT
clone_size: .
j_call: TRBJ2-2
d_call: .
v_call: TRBV6-5

cdr3_aa: CASSFTDNTLDPYNEQFF
cdr3_nt: TGTGCCAGCAGCTTCACTGACAACACCCTTGACCCCTACAATGAGCAGTTCTTC
clone_size: once
j_call: TRBJ2-1
d_call: .
v_call: TRBV9

cdr3_aa: CASSLDRGSTEAFF
cdr3_nt: TGTGCCAGCAGCTTAGACAGGGGGAGCACTGAAGCTTTCTTT
clone_size: .
j_call: TRBJ1-1
d_call: TRBD1
v_call: TRBV7-3

cdr3_aa: CASSPGQGYSGNTIYF
cdr3_nt: TGTGCCAGCAGTCCAGGTCAGGGCTACTCTGGAAACACCATATATTTT
clone_size: .
j_call: TRBJ1-3
d_call: .
v_call: TRBV14

cdr3_aa: CASSIEAGRANVLTF
cdr3_nt: TGTGCCAGTAGTATAGAAGCGGGCAGGGCCAACGTCCTGACTTTC
clone_size: .
j_call: TRBJ2-6
d_call: .
v_call: TRBV19

cdr3_aa: CAISESTGAGYGYTF
cdr3_nt: TGTGCCATCAGTGAGTCCACAGGGGCGGGCTATGGCTACACCTTC
clone_size: .
j_call: TRBJ1-2
d_call: TRBD1
v_call: TRBV10-3

cdr3_aa: CASSRRHLQGEGETQYF
cdr3_nt: TGCGCCAGCAGCCGGCGCCATTTACAGGGAGAGGGAGAGACCCAGTACTTC
clone_size: .
j_call: TRBJ2-5
d_call: .
v_call: TRBV4-1

cdr3_aa: CASSTGQGSYEQYF
cdr3_nt: TGTGCCAGCAGTACCGGACAGGGCTCCTACGAGCAGTACTTC
clone_size: .
j_call: TRBJ2-7
d_call: TRBD1
v_call: TRBV6-5

cdr3_aa: CASSYPPADPPYEQYF
cdr3_nt: TGTGCCAGCAGTTACCCACCAGCGGATCCTCCCTACGAGCAGTACTTC
clone_size: .
j_call: TRBJ2-7
d_call: .
v_call: TRBV6-2/TRBV6-3

cdr3_aa: CARSLGRGGYNEQFF
cdr3_nt: TGCGCCCGCAGCTTGGGGCGGGGGGGTTACAATGAGCAGTTCTTC
clone_size: .
j_call: TRBJ2-1
d_call: TRBD2
v_call: TRBV5-1